These 8 T cell receptor beta chains were all obtained from the same sample, sequenced in a study of patients and donors after allogeneic stem cell transplantation. From the RT-PCR reads, TCRdb called clonotypes with MiXCR, one entry per CDR3 protein. This table holds 800,000 to 1,000,000 distinct CDR3 sequences, 18% found once. Sample: blood, either unsorted or a sorted T cell fraction (not recorded which). The receptors shown here come from a human donor who was either an allogeneic HSCT recipient or a stem cell or donor lymphocyte infusion donor (not recorded which). It is not recorded whose cells these are; they may come from a transplant donor.

V usage is TRBV12-3 or TRBV12-4 and J usage is TRBJ1-6, with D perhaps TRBD1 (5 bases). Trimming removed 7 bases at V and 7 bases at J, with 14 bases between. The CDR3 runs to 14 residues. CDR3 loop: CASTPGAENSPLHF. The CDR3 bases are TGTGCCAGCACTCCCGGGGCGGAAAATTCACCCCTCCACTTT.

This clonotype was observed a handful of times. CDR3 coding DNA: TGCAGTGCTAGAGATCCAGTCGTTGGGACGAGCACTGAAGCTTTCTTT. Translation gives CSARDPVVGTSTEAFF. V and J are TRBV20-1 and TRBJ1-1; D may be TRBD1 (5 bases). Between the trimmed V and J ends, which lost 0 bases and 4 bases, there was a span of 18 bases. Per germline, CDR1 DFQATT and CDR2 SNEGSKA (reference sequence). This CDR3 is built from 16 residues.

The chain links TRBV7-2 to TRBJ1-1; TRBD1 might be the D (6 bases). Between the trimmed V and J ends, which lost 5 bases and 1 base, there was a span of 11 bases. The CDR3 has 14 amino acids. Germline assignment: CDR1 SGHTA and CDR2 FQGNSA. As DNA, the CDR3 is TGTGCCAGCAGCCCTTGGACAGAGAACACTGAAGCTTTCTTT. As protein: CASSPWTENTEAFF.

This clonotype has only a few counts. The genes are TRBV7-2 and TRBJ1-5, with a possible D match to TRBD1 (6 bases). CDR3 length: 16 residues. V was clipped by 1 base and J by 2 bases, with 12 bases between them. Germline CDR1 and CDR2: SGHTA and FQGNSA. The CDR3 reads CASSLVGGAGNQPQHF. The CDR3 nucleotides read TGTGCCAGCAGCTTAGTCGGGGGCGCGGGCAATCAGCCCCAGCATTTT.

V and J are TRBV7-2 and TRBJ2-1; 11 positions agree with TRBD2. Looked up from germline, CDR1 is SGHTA and CDR2 is FQGNSA. This CDR3 spans 16 amino acids. After removal of 5 bases from V and 7 bases from J, the junction contained 10 bases not matched to a gene. The CDR3 loop is CASSAARLAGKNEQFF. CDR3 nucleotide sequence: TGTGCCAGCAGCGCCGCCCGACTAGCGGGAAAGAATGAGCAGTTCTTC.

This clonotype was observed a handful of times. This rearrangement joins TRBV5-1 to TRBJ2-7; the match to TRBD2 covers 7 bases. CDR3 length equals 14 residues. CDR1 and CDR2 (germline): SGHRS, YFSETQ. The ends lost 4 bases at V and 6 bases at J; junction bases unmatched: 10. The CDR3 loop is CASSINEPGGEQYF. CDR3 DNA: TGCGCCAGCAGCATCAACGAACCGGGGGGCGAGCAGTACTTC.

J is TRBJ2-2 and V is TRBV3-1; D is unclear. This CDR3 region has 13 residues. The V gene lost 3 bases and the J gene lost 7 bases, with 9 bases spanning the gap. Germline loops: CDR1 LGHDT, CDR2 YNNKEL (reference sequence). CDR3 sequence (DNA): TGTGCCAGCAGCCACGAAGGGAACGGGGAGCTGTTTTTT. Its protein is CASSHEGNGELFF.

This clonotype was seen a few times. This chain's CDR3 is CASSLAGQTNEKLFF. The CDR3 nucleotides are TGTGCCAGCAGCTTAGCCGGGCAGACTAATGAAAAACTGTTTTTT. The rearrangement links TRBV7-9 to TRBJ1-4; D uncertain. Trimming stripped 0 bases from V and 2 bases from J, with 7 bases between. This CDR3 spans 15 amino acids. CDR1 and CDR2 (germline): SEHNR, FQNEAQ (reference sequence).